The present T cell receptor (beta chain) was sequenced within a study of blood T cell repertoires in COVID-19. Across the study: PBMCs, B-cell-depleted T cells, or T cells provided the cDNA or gDNA that made up the material.

The germline V gene encodes CDR1 SEHNR and CDR2 FQNEAQ (reference sequence). The CDR3 loop spans 15 amino acids. V was trimmed by 1 base and J by 2 bases, leaving 10 bases between them. This table comes from immunoSEQ multiplex PCR, and its TCRdb copy is limited to in-frame clones, with some not included. The sample holds over 90,000 clones, 80% to 90% seen once. This TCR derives from a human donor in a cohort sampled during active COVID-19. Sequencing was performed on peripheral blood. The chain recombines TRBV7-9 with TRBJ2-3; D is possibly TRBD2 (5 bases). Written as DNA, the CDR3 is TGTGCCAGCAGCTTAGGCGGGCTACCCACAGATACGCAGTATTTT. It codes for CASSLGGLPTDTQYF.